These 17 T cell receptor beta chains originate from one sample sequenced in a study of shared clonotypes between healthy human individuals. Profiled with immunoSEQ multiplex PCR; TCRdb holds only in-frame clones, not every one. The data contain about 1.1 million clones, approximately 75% of them singletons. The sequenced sample was memory CD4+ T cells from PBMCs. Noted subset: CD45RA-negative fraction. These receptors originate from a man between 18 and 29 years old in good health. Some clones in this sample may be carry-over from other donors' samples.

The V call is TRBV5-1, the J call TRBJ2-2; 7 positions agree with TRBD2. Germline-derived CDR1 and CDR2 are SGHRS and YFSETQ. The CDR3 runs to 15 residues. Trimming took 2 bases from V and 6 from J; bases not matched to a gene: 7. Here the CDR3 DNA reads TGCGCCAGCAGCTTCGGGGGGAGCGGTGCCGGGGAGCTGTTTTTT. Encoded protein: CASSFGGSGAGELFF.

The CDR3 reads CASSQTYRQSGTVHEQYF. The DNA of the CDR3 is TGTGCCAGCAGCCAAACCTACAGACAGTCCGGGACGGTCCACGAGCAGTACTTC. The chain is built from TRBV7-9 and TRBJ2-7, with D possibly being TRBD1 or TRBD2 (5 bases each). Germline values: CDR1 SEHNR, CDR2 FQNEAQ (reference sequence). This CDR3 region has 18 residues. Trimming removed 5 bases from V and 5 bases from J, with 28 bases in between.

This chain joins TRBV18 and TRBJ1-2, with D maybe TRBD1 (5 bases). The V and J ends lost 0 bases and 4 bases respectively, with 12 bases between them. The CDR3 length is 15 residues. CDR1 KGHSH and CDR2 LQKENI come from the germline V gene. CDR3 nucleotides: TGTGCCAGCTCACCACCGACAGCTGGGGCCTATGGCTACACCTTC. Translated: CASSPPTAGAYGYTF.

The CDR3 protein is CASNYQPQHF. In DNA form, the CDR3 reads TGTGCCAGCAACTATCAGCCCCAGCATTTT. The V gene is TRBV21-1, the J gene TRBJ1-5. TRBV21-1 is described as a pseudogene. CDR3 length: 10 residues.

The V gene is TRBV19, the J gene TRBJ2-7; 8 bases align to TRBD1. V lost 3 bases, J lost 4 bases, and 11 bases stayed unmatched. The CDR3 has 16 residues. Germline V CDR1 and CDR2: LNHDA, SQIVND (reference sequence). The CDR3, as DNA: TGTGCCAGTAGTATGAGACAGGGGTCCTACCTGTACGAGCAGTACTTC. This codes for CASSMRQGSYLYEQYF.

This clone was recorded only once. This sequence joins TRBV7-2 and TRBJ1-2; 10 nucleotides agree with TRBD1. Germline loops: CDR1 SGHTA, CDR2 FQGNSA. The CDR3 has 15 residues. J was trimmed by 7 bases and V by 4 bases; bases with no gene match: 9. The chain's CDR3 is CASSWGRDRGSGYTF. CDR3 DNA sequence: TGTGCCAGCAGCTGGGGGAGGGACAGGGGTTCTGGCTACACCTTC.

V and J are TRBV9 and TRBJ1-5; D may be TRBD1 (5 bases). V was trimmed by 0 bases and J by 4 bases, leaving 8 bases between them. The CDR3 spans 14 residues. Germline V lookup: CDR1 SGDLS, CDR2 YYNGEE. The CDR3 loop reads CASSVGDGNQPQHF. In DNA form, the CDR3 reads TGTGCCAGCAGCGTAGGGGACGGTAATCAGCCCCAGCATTTT.

The V and J genes are TRBV5-1 and TRBJ2-7; tentative D call: TRBD2 (6 bases). The CDR3 runs to 15 residues. V lost 0 bases, J lost 1 base, and 11 bases lay in between. The germline gives CDR1 SGHRS, CDR2 YFSETQ. In nucleotides, the CDR3 is TGCGCCAGCAGCTTGGGTACTAGCTATTCCTACGAGCAGTACTTC. Translating it yields CASSLGTSYSYEQYF. Variable domain in full (rest from reference TRBV5-1 and TRBJ2-7): KAGVTQTPRYLIKTRGQQVTLSCSPISGHRSVSWYQQTPGQGLQFLFEYFSETQRNKGNFPGRFSGRQFSNSRSEMNVSTLELGDSALYLCASSLGTSYSYEQYFGPGTRLTVT.

V usage is TRBV30 and J usage is TRBJ2-5, with D tentatively TRBD1 (5 bases). The V gene lost 2 bases and the J gene lost 2 bases, with 18 bases spanning the gap. The CDR3 sequence is 16 residues long. Germline V lookup: CDR1 GTSNPN, CDR2 SVGIG (reference sequence). The CDR3 sequence: CAWSKGFVRTQETQYF. The DNA of the CDR3 is TGTGCCTGGAGTAAGGGGTTCGTCCGAACTCAAGAGACCCAGTACTTC.

The rearrangement joins TRBV2 to TRBJ2-5; D uncertain. The germline CDR1 and CDR2 sequences are SNHLY and FYNNEI. V lost 0 bases and J lost 7, with 9 bases in between. The CDR3 contains 13 residues. The CDR3 DNA is TGTGCCAGCAGTGAAGCGCCCCCAACGACCCAGTACTTC. It translates to CASSEAPPTTQYF. The full variable domain, with the rest looked up from reference TRBV2 and TRBJ2-5, is EPEVTQTPSHQVTQMGQEVILRCVPISNHLYFYWYRQILGQKVEFLVSFYNNEISEKSEIFDDQFSVERPDGSNFTLKIRSTKLEDSAMYFCASSEAPPTTQYFGPGTRLLVL.

V and J are TRBV18 and TRBJ2-7, with 8 bases lining up with TRBD1. Losses at the gene ends were 4 bases for V and 6 bases for J; bases not matched to a gene: 8. The CDR3 loop spans 14 amino acids. The germline CDR1 and CDR2 sequences are KGHSH and LQKENI. This chain's CDR3 is CASSLAQGAVEQYF. DNA for the CDR3: TGTGCCAGCTCACTGGCCCAGGGGGCGGTCGAGCAGTACTTC.

This clone was detected a few times. V usage is TRBV2 and J usage is TRBJ2-7; D might be TRBD1 or TRBD2, each matching 6 bases. Looked up from germline, CDR1 is SNHLY and CDR2 is FYNNEI. Deletions cut 7 bases from V and 4 bases from J, with 20 bases between. There are 15 residues in the CDR3. As DNA, the CDR3 is TGTGCCAGCATGGGGGGCATTAGGTCGACTTACGAGCAGTACTTC. Its translation is CASMGGIRSTYEQYF.

The chain carries TRBV6-1 and TRBJ2-5; tentatively, D is TRBD1 (6 bases). Germline CDR1 is MNHNS and CDR2 is SASEGT. CDR3 length equals 15 residues. V shed 6 bases and J shed 1 base, with 15 bases lying between them. CDR3 amino acids: CASRAARGVQETQYF. In DNA form, the CDR3 reads TGTGCCAGCAGAGCCGCCAGGGGTGTCCAAGAGACCCAGTACTTC.

The chain couples TRBV5-1 to TRBJ2-3; the match to TRBD2 covers 14 bases. CDR3 size: 16 residues. From germline, CDR1 is SGHRS and CDR2 YFSETQ. V lost 4 bases and J lost 3; bases outside the gene matches: 4. The CDR3 DNA is TGCGCCAGCAGCCTGGGACTAGCGGGAGTGACAGATACGCAGTATTTT. Translated, it gives CASSLGLAGVTDTQYF. Using reference TRBV5-1 and TRBJ2-3 for the parts outside the CDR3, the full variable domain is KAGVTQTPRYLIKTRGQQVTLSCSPISGHRSVSWYQQTPGQGLQFLFEYFSETQRNKGNFPGRFSGRQFSNSRSEMNVSTLELGDSALYLCASSLGLAGVTDTQYFGPGTRLTVL.

This chain links TRBV5-6 with TRBJ1-4; 7 bases agree with TRBD1. There are 14 residues in the CDR3. J gave up 8 bases and V 0 bases, and 4 bases lay outside the gene matches. CDR1 and CDR2 from the germline V gene are SGHDT and YYEEEE. The CDR3 sequence: CASSLDRGREKLFF. Written as DNA, the CDR3 is TGTGCCAGCAGCTTGGACAGGGGCAGGGAAAAACTGTTTTTT.

The CDR3 is CAWDGSKGSGSSYNEQFF. CDR3 nucleotide sequence: TGTGCCTGGGATGGGTCAAAGGGTAGCGGGAGCTCCTACAATGAGCAGTTCTTC. This chain joins TRBV30 and TRBJ2-1; 9 bases map to TRBD2. Germline V gene sequence: CDR1 GTSNPN, CDR2 SVGIG (reference sequence). The V gene end was trimmed by 5 bases and the J gene end by 0 bases; junction bases not matched to a gene: 14. The CDR3 is made up of 18 amino acids.

This clone was detected a few times. V usage is TRBV2 and J usage is TRBJ1-5, with a weak D call TRBD1 (5 bases). V lost 7 bases to trimming and J lost 2 bases, with 12 bases between them. Germline-derived CDR1 and CDR2 are SNHLY and FYNNEI. The CDR3 contains 14 residues. In DNA form, the CDR3 reads TGTGCCAGCAAAGCGGGGACGGGCAATCAGCCCCAGCATTTT. Amino acid sequence: CASKAGTGNQPQHF.